This T cell receptor beta chain derives from a study of OX40 agonist ivuxolimab in advanced cancers. Study information: Earlier treatment with anti-PD-1, anti-PD-L1 or anti-CTLA-4 was permitted, and roughly 40% had received some. Study-wide results and caveats: With doses of 0.1-3.0 mg/kg, partial responders showed among the lowest clonal expansion.

With baseline, cycle 4 day 1, and cycle 7 day 1 as timepoints, blood was sampled. In germline, CDR1 is LNHDA, CDR2 SQIVND (reference sequence). The CDR3 runs to 13 residues. V lost 6 bases to trimming and J lost 2 bases, with 11 bases between them. A remark on this clone: The antigen remains unidentified.

Profiled with immunoSEQ multiplex PCR; TCRdb holds only in-frame clones, not every one. The sample lists some 86,000 clones, around 90% occurring once. The clonotype was recovered from an adult with an advanced solid tumor such as melanoma, head and neck, liver or kidney cancer. Sequenced here: CD4+ or CD8+ T cells sorted from blood, sampled in a trial of the OX40 agonist ivuxolimab. The chain employs TRBV19 and TRBJ2-7; D possibly corresponds to TRBD1 (6 bases). CDR3 residues: CASRDSRTYEQYF. CDR3 in DNA: TGTGCCAGTAGGGACAGCCGGACCTACGAGCAGTACTTC.